Following are 27 T cell receptor beta chains from one sample sequenced in a study of CXCR3-negative and CXCR3-positive naive CD8 T cells. Whole-study findings and limits: In CXCR3-positive naive cells, the TRB CDR3s were more hydrophobic than in CXCR3-negative naive cells.

With UMI labels, 5' RACE was used to prepare the TRB cDNA libraries. TCRdb reanalyzed the 5' RACE reads and collapses them to one entry per CDR3 protein, without DNA. This listing includes about 84,000 distinct CDR3 sequences. Their antigen targets remain unknown. The sample consisted of naive CXCR3+ CD8+ T cells from blood. Subset described: CD45RO-CCR7+CD27+CD95- naive CD8+ T cells expressing CXCR3 (TNR3+). Receptors originate from a human donor in good health. Some clones in this sample may be carry-over from other donors' samples.

V gene TRBV7-9 combines with J gene TRBJ1-2; TCRdb's assignment of TRBD1 cannot be checked, as there is no DNA. Looked up from germline, CDR1 is SEHNR and CDR2 is FQNEAQ (reference sequence). CDR3 length: 12 amino acids. This chain's CDR3 is CASSTGNYGYTF.

The V gene is TRBV6-5, the J gene TRBJ2-7; without DNA, the TCRdb call of TRBD2 cannot be checked. Looked up from germline, CDR1 is MNHEY and CDR2 is SVGAGI. The CDR3 is 14 amino acids. CDR3 region: CASSPTSGLYEQYF.

CDR3 sequence reads: CASEPGVPGSNEQFF. V gene TRBV6-2 or TRBV6-3 combines with J gene TRBJ2-1; TCRdb outputs TRBD2, but without DNA this stays unchecked. The CDR3 runs to 15 residues. From germline, CDR1 is MNHEY and CDR2 SVGEGT.

The V gene is TRBV7-6, the J gene TRBJ2-3; the TCRdb D gene call, TRBD2, has no DNA to confirm it. The germline gives CDR1 SGHVS, CDR2 FNYEAQ. The CDR3 runs 16 residues. The CDR3: CASSLNGGARTDTQYF.

V and J are TRBV5-1 and TRBJ2-3; TCRdb picks TRBD1, but there is no DNA to check that call. CDR3 size: 14 residues. Germline V gene sequence: CDR1 SGHRS, CDR2 YFSETQ. Here the CDR3 reads CASSQGFSTDTQYF.

The chain links TRBV29-1 to TRBJ1-1; as DNA is missing, the TRBD1 call by TCRdb cannot be tested. The CDR3 consists of 13 residues. Germline-derived CDR1 and CDR2 are SQVTM and ANQGSEA. CDR3 protein: CSVRTVSNTDAFF.

V usage is TRBV25-1 and J usage is TRBJ2-2; TCRdb's D gene call, TRBD1, goes unchecked for lack of DNA. Germline lookup yields CDR1 MGHDK and CDR2 SYGVNS. The CDR3 is 14 amino acids. CDR3 sequence: CASSVTGFTGELFF.

J is TRBJ2-5 and V is TRBV12-3 or TRBV12-4. The CDR3 spans 12 residues. CDR3 sequence: CASSEGEETQYF.

The gene calls are TRBV9 and TRBJ2-2. In germline, CDR1 is SGDLS, CDR2 YYNGEE. The CDR3 covers 14 residues. CDR3 in amino acids: CASSVGQNTGELFF.

This rearrangement joins TRBV5-1 to TRBJ2-7. The CDR3 extends over 13 amino acids. CDR1 SGHRS and CDR2 YFSETQ come from the germline V gene. This chain's CDR3 is CASSPEVSYEQYF.

The chain links TRBV12-3 or TRBV12-4 to TRBJ2-3; TCRdb names TRBD1, which stays unverified in the absence of DNA. The CDR3 has 14 amino acids. CDR3 loop: CASSFQGGTDTQYF.

The chain employs TRBV6-6 and TRBJ2-6. There are 17 residues in the CDR3. CDR1 is MNHNY, CDR2 SVGAGI, per germline (reference sequence). The CDR3 sequence is CASSYSPGISGANVLTF.

The chain joins TRBV7-9 to TRBJ1-1; TCRdb picks TRBD1, but there is no DNA to check that call. Per the germline V gene, CDR1 is SEHNR and CDR2 is FQNEAQ (reference sequence). The CDR3 loop spans 16 amino acids. CDR3: CASSADRETLNTEAFF.

J is TRBJ2-3 and V is TRBV12-3 or TRBV12-4; as DNA is missing, the TRBD2 call by TCRdb cannot be tested. This CDR3 is built from 14 residues. This CDR3 is CASSFGLPTDTQYF.

This sequence joins TRBV27 and TRBJ2-7; the TRBD2 assignment by TCRdb is unverifiable without DNA. Germline V lookup: CDR1 MNHEY, CDR2 SMNVEV (reference sequence). This CDR3 has 15 amino acids. Here the CDR3 reads CASRPTSGGIYEQYF.

The chain employs TRBV10-2 and TRBJ2-7; TCRdb calls TRBD1, which cannot be checked without DNA. The CDR3 is made up of 12 amino acids. Germline-derived CDR1 and CDR2 are WSHSY and SAAADI. The CDR3 reads CASSEEGAEEYF.

The chain joins TRBV5-1 to TRBJ1-1; TCRdb's assignment of TRBD1 cannot be checked, as there is no DNA. The CDR3 has 13 residues. The germline V gene encodes CDR1 SGHRS and CDR2 YFSETQ. The CDR3 sequence is CASSITGHTEAFF.

The CDR3: CASEEGRVAGELFF. The chain carries TRBV6-6 and TRBJ2-2; TCRdb calls TRBD2, which cannot be checked without DNA. The length of the CDR3 is 14 residues. Germline CDR1 MNHNY, CDR2 SVGAGI (reference sequence).

The V gene is TRBV27, the J gene TRBJ1-5; absent DNA, TCRdb's TRBD1 call cannot be checked. Per germline, CDR1 MNHEY and CDR2 SMNVEV (reference sequence). There are 14 residues in the CDR3. The CDR3: CASRQGVGNQPQHF.

The chain employs TRBV21-1 and TRBJ2-7. TRBV21-1 is assigned pseudogene status. CDR3 size: 14 residues. CDR3: CASSNGVDLYEQYF.

The V and J genes are TRBV29-1 and TRBJ2-2; checking the TCRdb D call of TRBD1 is not possible without DNA. CDR3 size: 13 residues. Germline loops: CDR1 SQVTM, CDR2 ANQGSEA. The CDR3 protein is CSVDSPNTGELFF.

CDR3 loop: CASSLEGNYEQYF. J is TRBJ2-7 and V is TRBV5-1; TCRdb's D call, TRBD1, is unchecked because there is no DNA. The length of the CDR3 is 13 residues. CDR1 SGHRS and CDR2 YFSETQ come from the germline V gene.

The J gene is TRBJ2-7, the V gene TRBV14; TCRdb proposes TRBD1, but this gene call is untestable without DNA. The germline V gene encodes CDR1 SGHDN and CDR2 FVKESK. This CDR3 region has 15 residues. Here the CDR3 reads CASSQERGTVHEQYF.

The CDR3 is CSAPSQVVSYNEQFF. The rearrangement uses TRBV20-1 and TRBJ2-1; TCRdb proposes TRBD1, but this gene call is untestable without DNA. The CDR3 contains 15 residues. From germline, CDR1 is DFQATT and CDR2 SNEGSKA (reference sequence).

The chain uses TRBV4-1 and TRBJ2-5; TCRdb names TRBD1, which stays unverified in the absence of DNA. Germline V gene sequence: CDR1 MGHRA, CDR2 YSYEKL. This CDR3 has 17 amino acids. CDR3: CASVKGGSGVGQETQYF.

The chain carries TRBV28 and TRBJ2-7. The CDR3 consists of 12 residues. In germline, CDR1 is MDHEN, CDR2 SYDVKM. The CDR3 protein is CASSPLPYEQYF.

This chain links TRBV5-6 with TRBJ1-1; TCRdb's D call of TRBD1 is untestable without DNA. The CDR3 is 15 residues long. Germline CDR1 SGHDT, CDR2 YYEEEE. CDR3: CASSPGYGTDTEAFF.